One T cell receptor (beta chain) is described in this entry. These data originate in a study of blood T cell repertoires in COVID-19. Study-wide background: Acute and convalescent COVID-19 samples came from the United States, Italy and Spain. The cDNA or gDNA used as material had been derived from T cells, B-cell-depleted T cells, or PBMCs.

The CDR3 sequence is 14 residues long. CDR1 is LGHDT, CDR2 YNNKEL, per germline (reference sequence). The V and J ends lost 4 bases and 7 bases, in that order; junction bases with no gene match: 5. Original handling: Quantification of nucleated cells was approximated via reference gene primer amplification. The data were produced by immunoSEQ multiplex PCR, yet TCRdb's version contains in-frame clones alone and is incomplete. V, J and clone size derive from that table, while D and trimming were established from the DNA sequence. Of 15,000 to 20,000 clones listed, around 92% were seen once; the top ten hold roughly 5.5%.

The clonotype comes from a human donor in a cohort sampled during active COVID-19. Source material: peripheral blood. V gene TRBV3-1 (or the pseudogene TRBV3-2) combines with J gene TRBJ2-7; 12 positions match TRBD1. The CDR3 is CASSRGQGAGEQYF. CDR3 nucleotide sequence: TGTGCCAGCAGCCGGGGACAGGGGGCAGGGGAGCAGTACTTC.